The 5 T cell receptor beta chains given below trace back to one sample, sequenced in a study of response to subunit inactivated influenza vaccine. TCRdb re-derived calls from the RT-PCR reads in MiXCR, one entry per CDR3 protein. Of 500,000 or so distinct CDR3 sequences listed, more than 15% are singletons. The material was CD4+ T cells sorted from PBMCs, obtained roughly 24 months after vaccination. The source of these receptors is a man between 50 and 75 years old who received an inactivated influenza vaccine.

This clonotype was seen only a few times. The rearrangement uses TRBV10-3 and TRBJ2-7; TRBD1 matches 10 bases. V was clipped by 11 bases and J by 3 bases; unmatched bases: 7. The CDR3 totals 13 residues. In germline, CDR1 is ENHRY, CDR2 SYGVKD. This CDR3 is CASLRTGGYEQYF. As DNA, the CDR3 is TGTGCCTCCCTCAGGACAGGGGGCTACGAGCAGTACTTC.

The chain's CDR3 is CATSRGPGDQETQYF. The CDR3 DNA is TGTGCCACCAGCAGAGGCCCGGGGGACCAAGAGACCCAGTACTTC. J is TRBJ2-5 and V is TRBV15; a weak D match, TRBD2 (6 bases). The V end lost 1 base, the J end lost 0 bases, and 9 bases lay between the germline ends. CDR3 length: 15 residues. Germline values: CDR1 LNHNV, CDR2 YYDKDF (reference sequence).

The genes are TRBV3-1 and TRBJ2-7; TRBD2 is a possible D gene (6 bases). This CDR3 region has 17 residues. Germline V CDR1 and CDR2: LGHDT, YNNKEL (reference sequence). Trimming removed 6 bases from V and 2 bases from J, with 23 bases in between. For the CDR3, the DNA is TGTGCCAGCAGTCCTCGGGACTCCTTATATTTCCCCTACGAGCAGTACTTC. This gives the protein CASSPRDSLYFPYEQYF.

This chain links TRBV5-1 with TRBJ2-2; D perhaps matches TRBD1 (6 bases). This CDR3 is built from 18 residues. Germline CDR1 and CDR2: SGHRS and YFSETQ. Trimming removed 0 bases from V and 5 bases from J, with 20 bases in between. The CDR3 nucleotides are TGCGCCAGCAGCTTGGCTGGACAGCGCGGAGGTTGGACCGGGGAGCTGTTTTTT. It yields the protein CASSLAGQRGGWTGELFF.

This clonotype has only a few counts. V usage is TRBV20-1 and J usage is TRBJ2-7; D may be TRBD1 (6 bases). The CDR3 totals 14 residues. The germline V and J ends were trimmed by 8 bases and 4 bases, with 21 bases remaining between them. The germline V gene encodes CDR1 DFQATT and CDR2 SNEGSKA (reference sequence). The CDR3 loop reads CSTKGGSFLYEQYF. For the CDR3, the DNA is TGCAGTACAAAAGGGGGATCCTTCCTGTACGAGCAGTACTTC.